Listed below are T cell receptor beta chains from one sample, sequenced in a study of PD-L1 blockade in urothelial cancer. Measured with immunoSEQ multiplex PCR; TCRdb has only the in-frame clones, and not every one. The table shows roughly 76,000 clones, with around 93% occurring only once. The specimen comprised PBMCs, sampled around atezolizumab (anti-PD-L1) treatment. The receptors come from an elderly woman with urothelial cancer. Both conserved end residues are part of each CDR3. A D gene is named only where the DNA matches it firmly. Clone sizes are given selectively: once, few, many, or a class where the clone is expanded.

J gene | V gene | clone size | D gene | CDR3 protein | CDR3 DNA
TRBJ2-2 | TRBV29-1 | NA | NA | CSVLERELFF | TGCAGCGTACTAGAAAGGGAGCTGTTTTTT
TRBJ1-3 | TRBV7-9 | NA | NA | CASSLAGLGNTIYF | TGTGCCAGCAGCTTAGCAGGACTTGGAAACACCATATATTTT
TRBJ1-5 | TRBV6-5 | NA | NA | CASSYSGGDGQPQHF | TGTGCCAGCAGTTACTCGGGAGGGGACGGTCAGCCCCAGCATTTT
TRBJ1-1 | TRBV19 | NA | NA | CASSGDLMNTEAFF | TGTGCCAGTTCAGGGGACCTTATGAACACTGAAGCTTTCTTT
TRBJ1-2 | TRBV15 | few | NA | CATSRAQAPGYTF | TGTGCCACCAGCAGAGCCCAAGCTCCTGGCTACACCTTC
TRBJ2-1 | TRBV2 | NA | NA | CASSERTGRLGNEQFF | TGTGCCAGCAGTGAAAGAACAGGGCGGCTCGGAAATGAGCAGTTCTTC
TRBJ2-3 | TRBV2 | NA | TRBD2 | CASSWTSGMSTDTQYF | TGTGCCAGCAGCTGGACTAGCGGGATGAGCACAGATACGCAGTATTTT
TRBJ2-3 | TRBV27 | NA | TRBD2 | CASSPLLAGGRADTQYF | TGTGCCAGCAGTCCCCTCCTAGCGGGAGGCCGCGCAGATACGCAGTATTTT
TRBJ1-5 | TRBV19 | few | NA | CASSTTQGSNQPQHF | TGTGCCAGTAGTACAACCCAGGGGAGCAATCAGCCCCAGCATTTT
TRBJ1-1 | TRBV6-6 | NA | NA | CASSYYRDITEAFF | TGTGCCAGCAGTTACTACCGGGACATAACTGAAGCTTTCTTT
TRBJ2-1 | TRBV6-1 | NA | TRBD2 | CASSELAGGPRNEQFF | TGTGCCAGCAGTGAACTAGCGGGAGGGCCAAGGAATGAGCAGTTCTTC
TRBJ1-1 | TRBV9 | NA | NA | CASSVGDFPTTEAFF | TGTGCCAGCAGCGTGGGGGACTTCCCGACCACTGAAGCTTTCTTT
TRBJ2-1 | TRBV5-4 | NA | NA | CASSLAGTGAQFF | TGTGCCAGCAGCTTGGCCGGGACGGGAGCACAGTTCTTC
TRBJ2-1 | TRBV6-1 | once | NA | CASSAQGYEQFF | TGTGCCAGCAGTGCACAGGGCTATGAGCAGTTCTTC
TRBJ2-3 | TRBV7-8 | NA | TRBD2 | CASSLKLAGAVGSTDTQYF | TGTGCCAGCAGCTTGAAGCTAGCGGGAGCAGTAGGTAGCACAGATACGCAGTATTTT
TRBJ1-1 | TRBV6-5 | NA | NA | CASSWTAANTEAFF | TGTGCCAGCAGCTGGACAGCGGCGAACACTGAAGCTTTCTTT